This T cell receptor (beta chain) was captured in a study of T cell repertoires in cytomegalovirus infection. TCRdb re-called the reads through MiXCR, storing one row per CDR3 protein. The table shows around 250,000 distinct CDR3 sequences, with more than 15% occurring only once. Trimming shortened V by 5 bases and J by 0 bases, and 14 bases separated the two germline ends. CDR1 and CDR2 (germline): SGHDN, FVKESK. This CDR3 contains 15 residues. This sequence was found in a human donor in good health (CMV status not recorded). Some clones in this sample may be carry-over from other donors' samples. What was sequenced was CD8+ T cells from PBMCs. The rearrangement joins TRBV14 to TRBJ2-7; D is uncertain. CDR3 protein: CASSFGRLPSYEQYF. CDR3 nucleotides: TGTGCCAGCAGCTTCGGAAGACTCCCCTCCTACGAGCAGTACTTC.